The 18 T cell receptor beta chains below all came from one sample that was sequenced in a study of control samples from healthy donors and cancer patients. TCRdb's copy holds only in-frame clones and misses some; the assay was immunoSEQ multiplex PCR. The data show some 200,000 clones, roughly 94% seen once. Sequencing was performed on blood. The receptors were sampled from a man aged 50 to 59 in good health.

The gene calls are TRBV7-2 and TRBJ2-1; TRBD2 might be the D (5 bases). V was pared by 5 bases and J by 10 bases, with 9 bases between. CDR1 and CDR2 from the germline V gene are SGHTA and FQGNSA. The CDR3 extends over 11 amino acids. The CDR3 coding sequence is TGTGCCAGCAGCCGAGGAGGAGAGCAGTTCTTC. Amino acid sequence: CASSRGGEQFF.

The CDR3 sequence: CASKIQGNTEAFF. The CDR3 nucleotides are TGTGCCAGCAAGATCCAGGGGAACACTGAAGCTTTCTTT. The chain joins TRBV12-3 or TRBV12-4 to TRBJ1-1; TRBD1 might be the D (5 bases). Trimming shortened V by 7 bases and J by 1 base, and 10 bases separated the two germline ends. The CDR3 sequence is 13 residues long.

The chain is built from TRBV7-8 and TRBJ2-7; D remains unclear. The V gene lost 3 bases and the J gene lost 5 bases, with 11 bases spanning the gap. The CDR3 has 13 amino acids. Germline CDR1 SGHVS, CDR2 FQNEAQ. CDR3 in DNA: TGTGCCAGCAGCTTGGCCGGCACTGACGAGCAGTACTTC. Translated, it gives CASSLAGTDEQYF.

The chain carries TRBV5-8 and TRBJ2-5; D possibly uses TRBD1 or TRBD2 (5 bases each). The germline V gene encodes CDR1 SGHTS and CDR2 YDEGEE. CDR3 length: 16 amino acids. V lost 2 bases and J 1 base, leaving 15 bases between the germline ends. CDR3 sequence: CASSFSPGDLQETQYF. The CDR3 DNA follows: TGTGCCAGCAGCTTCTCCCCCGGGGACCTCCAAGAGACCCAGTACTTC.

The rearrangement uses TRBV5-3 and TRBJ2-2, with 9 bases aligning to TRBD1. TRBV5-3 is filed as an ORF, its function uncertain. V shed 3 bases, J shed 6 bases, and the junction held 9 bases outside the gene matches. CDR3 length: 16 amino acids. The CDR3 region has the DNA TGTGCCAGAAGCTCACGGACAGGGGAGGTCTCCGGGGAGCTGTTTTTT. It specifies CARSSRTGEVSGELFF.

This chain joins TRBV29-1 and TRBJ1-1; D gene uncertain. The germline V and J ends were trimmed by 0 bases and 0 bases, with 8 bases remaining between them. The CDR3 sequence is 14 residues long. CDR1 and CDR2 from the germline V gene are SQVTM and ANQGSEA. The CDR3 DNA reads as TGCAGCGTTGAAGAACGCCGACTGAACACTGAAGCTTTCTTT. This encodes CSVEERRLNTEAFF.

This clone was seen a few times. V is TRBV28 and J is TRBJ1-2, with 8 bases that match TRBD1. The V segment lost 5 bases and the J segment 6 bases; nucleotides outside the gene matches: 20. This CDR3 comprises 18 residues. The V gene's germline CDR1 is MDHEN and CDR2 SYDVKM. The CDR3 DNA sequence: TGTGCCAGCAGTACCCACAGGGGGGCGCTAAGAAGAGAGAATGGCTACACCTTC. Its protein is CASSTHRGALRRENGYTF.

This clone was found once. This chain links TRBV24-1 with TRBJ1-3, with D tentatively TRBD1 (5 bases). CDR1 and CDR2 from the germline V gene are KGHDR and SFDVKD. Trimming cost V 1 base and J 11 bases, with 11 bases left between them. The CDR3 sequence is 13 residues long. CDR3 region: CATSDFHGAPIYF. CDR3 nucleotides: TGTGCCACCAGTGATTTCCACGGGGCGCCCATATATTTT.

This clone was seen just once. The chain joins TRBV7-9 to TRBJ2-2; 7 nucleotides line up with TRBD2. Germline V lookup: CDR1 SEHNR, CDR2 FQNEAQ (reference sequence). The CDR3 has 14 residues. Trimming removed 4 bases from V and 6 bases from J; junction bases left unmatched: 5. Here the CDR3 reads CASSSDGGAGELFF. In DNA, the CDR3 is TGTGCCAGCAGCTCGGATGGGGGGGCCGGGGAGCTGTTTTTT.

This chain connects TRBV6-4 to TRBJ2-3, with 8 positions matching TRBD2. V lost 3 bases to trimming and J lost 8 bases; unmatched junction nucleotides: 4. This CDR3 region has 13 residues. The germline gives CDR1 MRHNA, CDR2 SNTAGT. This chain's CDR3 is CASSDGLAGTQYF. CDR3 sequence (DNA): TGTGCCAGCAGTGATGGGCTAGCGGGTACGCAGTATTTT.

The rearrangement joins TRBV4-1 to TRBJ1-4, with D unclear. Germline CDR1 is MGHRA and CDR2 is YSYEKL. Trimming took 0 bases from V and 8 from J, leaving 10 bases between them. There are 14 residues in the CDR3. CDR3 loop: CASSQDGMGEKLFF. The CDR3 nucleotides read TGCGCCAGCAGCCAAGATGGGATGGGGGAAAAACTGTTTTTT.

The chain uses TRBV7-9 and TRBJ1-5; maybe TRBD1 (6 bases). Per germline, CDR1 SEHNR and CDR2 FQNEAQ (reference sequence). The CDR3 contains 14 residues. V was shortened by 5 bases and J by 5 bases, with 13 bases between the two germline ends. CDR3 region: CASSTTGTYQPQHF. In nucleotides, the CDR3 is TGTGCCAGCAGCACAACAGGGACATATCAGCCCCAGCATTTT.

The chain couples TRBV6-4 to TRBJ1-2, with 7 bases lining up with TRBD1. The CDR3 is made up of 13 amino acids. The V segment lost 5 bases and the J segment 8 bases; nucleotides outside the gene matches: 8. Germline V lookup: CDR1 MRHNA, CDR2 SNTAGT. This chain's CDR3 is CASSFRQGVGYTF. CDR3 coding DNA: TGTGCCAGCAGTTTTCGACAGGGCGTGGGCTACACCTTC.

The chain employs TRBV6-5 and TRBJ2-2; 7 nucleotides line up with TRBD2. V trimming: 6 bases; J trimming: 0 bases; junction bases outside the gene matches: 4. CDR3 length: 15 residues. Per germline, CDR1 MNHEY and CDR2 SVGAGI. CDR3 coding DNA: TGTGCCAGCAGGGAGCGGGGATCGAACACCGGGGAGCTGTTTTTT. Its translation is CASRERGSNTGELFF.

The chain joins TRBV6-5 to TRBJ2-3, with a weak D call TRBD2 (5 bases). This CDR3 has 14 amino acids. Germline CDR1 reads MNHEY; CDR2 reads SVGAGI. V was trimmed by 2 bases and J by 5 bases, leaving 11 bases between them. CDR3 nucleotide sequence: TGTGCCAGCAGTTACGACGGGGTCAGAGATACGCAGTATTTT. Its translation is CASSYDGVRDTQYF.

As for this clone: Other DNA variants within this sample encode the same CDR3. V usage is TRBV5-1 and J usage is TRBJ2-5, with no clear D. Germline CDR1 SGHRS, CDR2 YFSETQ. The CDR3 is 13 amino acids. V lost 4 bases to trimming and J lost 1 base, with 8 bases between them. CDR3 amino acids: CASSGTAQETQYF. The CDR3 DNA reads as TGCGCCAGCAGCGGAACAGCCCAAGAGACCCAGTACTTC.

The rearrangement uses TRBV6-2 or TRBV6-3 and TRBJ1-1, with D unclear. The V gene's germline CDR1 is MNHEY and CDR2 SVGEGT. Trimming took 0 bases from V and 1 from J, leaving 15 bases between them. The CDR3 has 17 amino acids. The CDR3 DNA reads TGTGCCAGCAGTTACTCGGCGGGAGGATCCCAGAACACTGAAGCTTTCTTT. Its protein is CASSYSAGGSQNTEAFF.

This chain joins TRBV6-6 and TRBJ2-3; tentatively, D is TRBD1 or TRBD2 (5 bases each). Germline CDR1 reads MNHNY; CDR2 reads SVGAGI (reference sequence). The CDR3 contains 16 residues. The ends were cut back, 1 base at V and 0 bases at J, with 11 bases in the middle. CDR3 region: CASSYWGSRSTDTQYF. The CDR3 region has the DNA TGTGCCAGCAGTTACTGGGGGTCCCGGAGCACAGATACGCAGTATTTT.